This record looks at one T cell receptor beta chain sequence and its context. Its binding antigen is unknown. No qualities accompany the bases; no much larger clone lies one base away. The sample belongs to a study of blood T cell repertoires in COVID-19 (dated by TCRdb to about 2020). With regard to the full study: Samples from collaborators originated in the United States, Italy and Spain and spanned both the acute and convalescent phases of COVID-19. The prospective study material was composed of cDNA or gDNA derived from T cells, B-cell-depleted T cells, or PBMCs. The dataset comprised deeply sampled blood TCRbeta repertoires from subjects exposed to, actively infected with, or recovered from COVID-19. The repertoires were released in a freely available public database meant as a resource for research on the immune response to SARS-CoV-2. The samples were drawn from the first 160 participants of the ongoing ImmuneRACE study and from under 1,500 subjects provided by 6 global collaborators. A de-identified subject ID, COVID-19 status, age in years and sex were almost always included in the sample metadata. Where available, HLA class I and class II types were obtained from metadata supplied by the sample provider rather than from assay-based typing.

The immunoSEQ Assay, a bias-controlled multiplex PCR, was used to amplify TCRbeta CDR3 regions from genomic DNA. Per the source publication's procedure: The number of nucleated cells in each sample was estimated by amplification of reference gene primers within the assay. Sequence reads were collapsed and filtered to measure the absolute abundance of every unique TCRbeta CDR3 rearrangement. For each sample, productive Simpson clonality was calculated as the square root of Simpson's diversity index over productive rearrangements. Sourced from immuneACCESS, this table was stored by TCRdb with only in-frame sequences that have V and J called. A share of the clones is absent; for the studies checked, an unresolved V gene accounts for under half, and the remainder has no known explanation. That table gives V, J and clone size, and the DNA gave D and trimming. The sample table lists 250,000 to 300,000 clones, about 86% of them with a count of one. The ten top clones hold under 15% of the sample.

Trimming costs V 6 bases and J 4 bases, and their ends lie 10 bases apart. The CDR3 runs 13 residues from the cysteine to the phenylalanine. Just CDR3 DNA is preserved here, 39 bases in frame from base 1. Points the paper makes about the study in general: Clinical and demographic metadata were provided uncurated, with the amount varying by source and participant.

At one collaborating source in Seattle, patients were enrolled during active infection and were followed longitudinally through the course of disease. Collaborating institutions collected whole blood in K2EDTA tubes following their own protocols. For TCRbeta analysis, collaborator samples were shipped as frozen whole blood, as isolated PBMCs, or as DNA extracted from either sample type. This receptor was taken from a woman in her sixties or seventies with COVID-19, enrolled during active disease. The material sequenced was peripheral blood. This chain joins TRBV12-3 or TRBV12-4 to TRBJ1-3; the D gene is perhaps TRBD1, from 6 matching bases. The CDR3 region has the sequence CASSRGQGNTIYF. The DNA reads as follows: TGTGCCAGCAGCCGTGGACAGGGAAACACCATATATTTT.